The next 5 T cell receptor beta chains were all read from a single sample in a study of technical replicates of blood from four donors. Here immunoSEQ multiplex PCR was the method, and the copy in TCRdb shows in-frame clones only, minus some. The sample carries tens of thousands of clones, about nine tenths recorded once. The sequenced sample consisted of T cells isolated from PBMCs. These receptors all come from a human donor in good health.

The CDR3 is CASSLKGAKYGYTF. CDR3 DNA sequence: TGTGCCAGCAGTTTAAAGGGGGCGAAATATGGCTACACCTTC. The J gene is TRBJ1-2, the V gene TRBV28; 7 bases line up with TRBD1. The CDR3 is 14 amino acids. Germline V lookup: CDR1 MDHEN, CDR2 SYDVKM. With V trimmed by 2 bases and J by 5 bases, 5 bases remained unmatched.

This chain joins TRBV30 and TRBJ1-3; TRBD1 is a possible D gene (6 bases). CDR1 is GTSNPN and CDR2 is SVGIG in the germline V gene (reference sequence). Trimming removed 2 bases at V and 0 bases at J, with 11 bases between. This CDR3 is 15 amino acids long. The CDR3 protein is CAWSSGAPSGNTIYF. The CDR3 DNA is TGTGCCTGGAGTTCAGGGGCTCCCTCTGGAAACACCATATATTTT.

This chain links TRBV5-5 with TRBJ2-7, with D perhaps matching TRBD1 (6 bases). The CDR3 runs 14 residues. The V gene lost 2 bases and the J gene lost 4 bases, with 13 bases spanning the gap. Germline CDR1 SGHKS, CDR2 YYEKEE (reference sequence). CDR3 loop: CASSFSIQGYEQYF. CDR3 nucleotides: TGTGCCAGCAGCTTCTCGATACAGGGATACGAGCAGTACTTC.

The CDR3 here is CASNQTKTRLAGDPGELFF. The CDR3 region has the DNA TGTGCCAGCAACCAGACTAAGACCAGACTAGCGGGAGACCCCGGGGAGCTGTTTTTT. The chain couples TRBV21-1 to TRBJ2-2; the table's TRBD2 call for D was not verified on the DNA. TRBV21-1 is shown as a pseudogene. The CDR3 has 19 residues.

V gene TRBV27 combines with J gene TRBJ2-3; D is perhaps TRBD1 (6 bases). The CDR3 is 15 residues long. The V gene lost 7 bases and the J gene lost 1 base, with 15 bases spanning the gap. Germline V CDR1 and CDR2: MNHEY, SMNVEV (reference sequence). The CDR3 sequence is CASNNRVRGTDTQYF. As DNA, the CDR3 is TGTGCCAGCAATAACAGGGTTAGGGGCACAGATACGCAGTATTTT.